This T cell receptor (beta chain) emerged from a study of blood T cell repertoires in COVID-19. Background on the study: From the United States, Italy and Spain came samples of acute and convalescent COVID-19. Sources were T cells, B-cell-depleted T cells, or PBMCs; the material itself was cDNA or gDNA.

This CDR3 region has 14 residues. Between the trimmed V and J ends, which lost 4 bases and 2 bases, there was a span of 10 bases. Per the germline V gene, CDR1 is KGHDR and CDR2 is SFDVKD. The authors' processing: The assay estimated nucleated cells by amplifying reference gene primers. Generated by immunoSEQ multiplex PCR, the TCRdb table keeps only in-frame clones and is missing some. V and J calls and clone size are as listed in that table; D and trimming were resolved from the DNA. The sample gives some 150,000 clones, more than 70% of which show up once; approximately 13% is in the top ten. The chain uses TRBV24-1 and TRBJ2-5, with D perhaps matching TRBD2 (6 bases). This clonotype originated in a man aged 60 to 75 with active or convalescent COVID-19. The sequenced sample consisted of peripheral blood. In DNA, the CDR3 is TGTGCCACCAGTGAGGTGGGAGGACAAGAGACCCAGTACTTC. It specifies CATSEVGGQETQYF.